This record concerns one T cell receptor beta chain sequence. The CDR3 totals 15 residues. Germline-derived CDR1 and CDR2 are SEHNR and FQNEAQ (reference sequence). V lost 4 bases to trimming and J lost 10 bases; unmatched junction nucleotides: 12. TCRdb's copy holds only in-frame clones and misses some; the assay was immunoSEQ multiplex PCR. This sample yields 91,000 or so clones, of which 95% are seen a single time; about 0.26% belongs to the top ten. The data originate from a study of technical replicates of blood from several donors. This clonotype originated in a human donor in good health. V is TRBV7-9 and J is TRBJ2-1, with TRBD2 matching 8 bases. Specimen: T cells isolated from PBMCs. CDR3 coding DNA: TGTGCCAGCAGCTCGGGGGGGGTGGCAGCAGGGGAGCAGTTCTTC. This gives the protein CASSSGGVAAGEQFF.